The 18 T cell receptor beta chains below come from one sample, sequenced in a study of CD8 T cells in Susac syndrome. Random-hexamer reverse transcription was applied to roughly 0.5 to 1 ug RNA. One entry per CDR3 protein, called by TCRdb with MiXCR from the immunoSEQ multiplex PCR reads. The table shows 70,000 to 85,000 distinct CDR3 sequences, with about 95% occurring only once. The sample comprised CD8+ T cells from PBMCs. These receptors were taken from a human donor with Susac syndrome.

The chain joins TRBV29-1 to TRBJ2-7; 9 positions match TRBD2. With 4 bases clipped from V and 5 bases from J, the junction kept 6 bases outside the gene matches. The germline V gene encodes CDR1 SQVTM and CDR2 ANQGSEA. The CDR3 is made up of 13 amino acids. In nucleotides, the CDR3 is TGCAGCGTTGTCGGCGGGAGGGACAACGAGCAGTACTTC. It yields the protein CSVVGGRDNEQYF.

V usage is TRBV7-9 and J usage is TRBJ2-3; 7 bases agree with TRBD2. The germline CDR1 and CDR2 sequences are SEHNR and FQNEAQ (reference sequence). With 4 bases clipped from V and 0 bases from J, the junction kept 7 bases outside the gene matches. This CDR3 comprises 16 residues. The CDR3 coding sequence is TGTGCCAGCAGCTCCCGGGACTACATTAGCACAGATACGCAGTATTTT. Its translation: CASSSRDYISTDTQYF.

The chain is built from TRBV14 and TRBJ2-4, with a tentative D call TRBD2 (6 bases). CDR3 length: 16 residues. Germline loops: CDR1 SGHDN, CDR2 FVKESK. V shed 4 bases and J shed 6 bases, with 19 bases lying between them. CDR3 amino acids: CASSPRDFWGVNIQYF. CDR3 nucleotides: TGTGCCAGCAGCCCGCGGGACTTCTGGGGGGTAAACATTCAGTACTTC.

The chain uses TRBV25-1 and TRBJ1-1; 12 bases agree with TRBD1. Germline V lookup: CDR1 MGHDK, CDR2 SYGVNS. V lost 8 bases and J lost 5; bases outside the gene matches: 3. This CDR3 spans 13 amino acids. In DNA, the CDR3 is TGTGCCAGCGGGACAGGGGGCCGTACTGAAGCTTTCTTT. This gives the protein CASGTGGRTEAFF.

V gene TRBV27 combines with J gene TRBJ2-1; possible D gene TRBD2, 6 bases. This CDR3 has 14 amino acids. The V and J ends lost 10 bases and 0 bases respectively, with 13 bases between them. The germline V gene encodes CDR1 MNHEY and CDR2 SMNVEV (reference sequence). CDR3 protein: CATSPSASYNEQFF. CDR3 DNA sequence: TGTGCCACCTCACCTAGCGCCTCCTACAATGAGCAGTTCTTC.

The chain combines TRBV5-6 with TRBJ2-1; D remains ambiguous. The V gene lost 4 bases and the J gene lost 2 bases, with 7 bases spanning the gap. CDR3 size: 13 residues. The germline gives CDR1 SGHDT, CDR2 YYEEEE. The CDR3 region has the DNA TGTGCCAGCAGCGTAGGCGCCTACAATGAGCAGTTCTTC. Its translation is CASSVGAYNEQFF.

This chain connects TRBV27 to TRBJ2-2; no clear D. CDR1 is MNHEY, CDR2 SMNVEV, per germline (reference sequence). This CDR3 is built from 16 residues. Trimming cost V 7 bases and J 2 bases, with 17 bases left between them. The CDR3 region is CASNLHRAANTGELFF. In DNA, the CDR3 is TGTGCCAGCAACCTGCACCGGGCAGCAAACACCGGGGAGCTGTTTTTT.

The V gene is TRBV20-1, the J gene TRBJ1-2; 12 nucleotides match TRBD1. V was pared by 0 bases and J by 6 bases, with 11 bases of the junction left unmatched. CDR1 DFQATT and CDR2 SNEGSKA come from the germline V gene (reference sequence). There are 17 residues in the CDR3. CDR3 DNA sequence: TGCAGTGCTAGAGATCCGGGACAGGGGGCCCTGGGTGATGGCTACACCTTC. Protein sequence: CSARDPGQGALGDGYTF.

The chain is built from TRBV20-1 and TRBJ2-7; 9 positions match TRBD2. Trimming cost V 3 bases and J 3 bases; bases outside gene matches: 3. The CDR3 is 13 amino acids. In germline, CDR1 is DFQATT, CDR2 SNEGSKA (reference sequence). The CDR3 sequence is CSARASGNYEQYF. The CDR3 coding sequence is TGCAGTGCTAGGGCTAGCGGGAACTACGAGCAGTACTTC.

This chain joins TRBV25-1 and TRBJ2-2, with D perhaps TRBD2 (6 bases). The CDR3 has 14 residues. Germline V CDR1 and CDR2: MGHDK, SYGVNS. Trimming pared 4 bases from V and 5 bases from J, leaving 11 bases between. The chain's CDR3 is CASSGREGTGELFF. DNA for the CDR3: TGTGCCAGCAGTGGGAGGGAAGGAACCGGGGAGCTGTTTTTT.

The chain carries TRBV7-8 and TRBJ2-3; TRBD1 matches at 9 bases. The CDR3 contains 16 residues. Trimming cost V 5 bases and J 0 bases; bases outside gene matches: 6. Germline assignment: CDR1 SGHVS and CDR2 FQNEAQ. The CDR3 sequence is CASSAWTGASTDTQYF. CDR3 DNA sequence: TGTGCCAGCAGCGCGTGGACAGGGGCAAGCACAGATACGCAGTATTTT.

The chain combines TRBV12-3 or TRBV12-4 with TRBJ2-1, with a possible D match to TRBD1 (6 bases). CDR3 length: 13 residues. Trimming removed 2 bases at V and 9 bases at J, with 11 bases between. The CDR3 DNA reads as TGTGCCAGCAGTTTATCAGGGGCGGCTGAGCAGTTCTTC. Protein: CASSLSGAAEQFF.

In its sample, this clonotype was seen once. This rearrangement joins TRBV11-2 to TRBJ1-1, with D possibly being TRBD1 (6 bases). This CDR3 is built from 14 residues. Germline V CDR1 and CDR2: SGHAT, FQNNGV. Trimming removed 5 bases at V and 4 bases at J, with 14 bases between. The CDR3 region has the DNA TGTGCCAGCAGCCCAACAGGGACTGGCACTGAAGCTTTCTTT. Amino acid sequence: CASSPTGTGTEAFF.

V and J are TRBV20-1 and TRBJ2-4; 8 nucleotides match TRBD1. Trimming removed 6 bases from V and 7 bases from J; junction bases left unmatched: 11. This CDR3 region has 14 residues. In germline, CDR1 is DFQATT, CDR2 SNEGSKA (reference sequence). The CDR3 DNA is TGCAGTGCACGGGGGACAGGCTTACCTAACATTCAGTACTTC. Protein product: CSARGTGLPNIQYF.

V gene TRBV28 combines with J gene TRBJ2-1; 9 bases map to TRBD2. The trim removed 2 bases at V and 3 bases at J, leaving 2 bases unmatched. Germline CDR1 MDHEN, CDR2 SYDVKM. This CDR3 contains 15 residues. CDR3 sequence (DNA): TGTGCCAGCAGTTTAGCGGGAGGGGGCTACAATGAGCAGTTCTTC. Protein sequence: CASSLAGGGYNEQFF.

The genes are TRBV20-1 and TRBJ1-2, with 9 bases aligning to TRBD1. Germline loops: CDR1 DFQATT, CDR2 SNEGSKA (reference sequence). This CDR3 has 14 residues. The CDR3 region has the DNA TGCAGCGCAGAAGGACAGGGGAGGGTCTATGGCTACACCTTC. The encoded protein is CSAEGQGRVYGYTF.

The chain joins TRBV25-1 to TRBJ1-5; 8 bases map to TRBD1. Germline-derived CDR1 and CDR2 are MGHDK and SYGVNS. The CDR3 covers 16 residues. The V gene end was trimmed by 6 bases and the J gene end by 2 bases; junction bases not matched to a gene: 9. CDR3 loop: CASSHIQGAGNQPQHF. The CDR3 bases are TGTGCCAGCAGCCATATCCAGGGGGCGGGCAATCAGCCCCAGCATTTT.

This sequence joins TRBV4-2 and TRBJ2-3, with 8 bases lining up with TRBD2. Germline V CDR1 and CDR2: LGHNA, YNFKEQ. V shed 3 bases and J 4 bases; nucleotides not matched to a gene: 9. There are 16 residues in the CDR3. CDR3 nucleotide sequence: TGTGCCAGCAGCCAGCAGGCGGGGGGCCGTTCAGATACGCAGTATTTT. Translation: CASSQQAGGRSDTQYF.